The clone carrying this T cell receptor beta chain was found once. Its target is not known. This sample is part of a study of cytomegalovirus exposure and HLA in healthy donors. Study-level results: Across HLA loci, a later analysis found differing TCR association rates, with DRB1 most and HLA-C fewest.

PCR used 60 Vbeta primers and 13 Jbeta primers. Clones were read by immunoSEQ multiplex PCR, and TCRdb kept only the in-frame ones, dropping some. The sample contains around 180,000 clones, around 75% of which appear only once. The CDR3 totals 15 residues. The germline CDR1 and CDR2 sequences are KGHSH and LQKENI. V shed 1 base and J 7 bases; nucleotides not matched to a gene: 7. Sample: PBMCs. The receptor comes from a woman aged 50 to 60 in good health and CMV-seronegative. The gene calls are TRBV18 and TRBJ1-5, with 7 bases matching TRBD1. CDR3 DNA: TGTGCCAGCTCACCACTCGGGGACAGCCGGCAGCCCCAGCATTTT. Its protein product is CASSPLGDSRQPQHF.